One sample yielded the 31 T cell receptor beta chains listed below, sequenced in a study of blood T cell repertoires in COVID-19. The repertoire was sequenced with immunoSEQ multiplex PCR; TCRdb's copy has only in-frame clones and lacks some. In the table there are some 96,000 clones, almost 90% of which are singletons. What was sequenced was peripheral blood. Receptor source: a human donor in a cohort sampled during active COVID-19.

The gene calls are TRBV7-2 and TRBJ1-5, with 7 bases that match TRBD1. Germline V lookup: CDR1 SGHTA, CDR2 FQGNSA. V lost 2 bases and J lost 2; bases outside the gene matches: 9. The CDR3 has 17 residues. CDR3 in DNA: TGTGCCAGCAGCTTACGGGTAGGGGGCGGAGGCAATCAGCCCCAGCATTTT. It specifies CASSLRVGGGGNQPQHF.

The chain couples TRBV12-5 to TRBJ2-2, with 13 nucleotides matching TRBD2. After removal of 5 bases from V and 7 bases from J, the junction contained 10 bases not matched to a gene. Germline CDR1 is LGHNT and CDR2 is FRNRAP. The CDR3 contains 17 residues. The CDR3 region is CASGTETSGRRGGELFF. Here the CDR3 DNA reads TGTGCTAGTGGTACCGAGACTAGCGGGAGGAGGGGCGGGGAGCTGTTTTTT.

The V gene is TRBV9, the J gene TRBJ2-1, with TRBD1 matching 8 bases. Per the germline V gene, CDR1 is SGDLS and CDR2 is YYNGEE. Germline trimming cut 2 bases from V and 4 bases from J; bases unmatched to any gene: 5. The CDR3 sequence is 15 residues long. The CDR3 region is CASSVWTGLYNEQFF. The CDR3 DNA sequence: TGTGCCAGCAGCGTCTGGACAGGGTTATACAATGAGCAGTTCTTC.

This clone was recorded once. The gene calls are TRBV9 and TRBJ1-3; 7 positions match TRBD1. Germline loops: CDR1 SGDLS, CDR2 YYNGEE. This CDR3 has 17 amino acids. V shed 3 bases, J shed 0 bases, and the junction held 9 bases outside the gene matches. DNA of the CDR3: TGTGCCAGCAGCGCGACAGCCTGGACAGGCTCTGGAAACACCATATATTTT. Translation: CASSATAWTGSGNTIYF. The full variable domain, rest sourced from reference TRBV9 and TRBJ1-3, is DSGVTQTPKHLITATGQRVTLRCSPRSGDLSVYWYQQSLDQGLQFLIQYYNGEERAKGNILERFSAQQFPDLHSELNLSSLELGDSALYFCASSATAWTGSGNTIYFGEGSWLTVV.

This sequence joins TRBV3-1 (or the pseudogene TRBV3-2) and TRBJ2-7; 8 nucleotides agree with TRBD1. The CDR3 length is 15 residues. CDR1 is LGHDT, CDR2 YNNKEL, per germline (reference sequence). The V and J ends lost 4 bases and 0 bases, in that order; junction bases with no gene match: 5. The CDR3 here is CASSPGQVLSYEQYF. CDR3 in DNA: TGTGCCAGCAGCCCGGGACAGGTACTCTCCTACGAGCAGTACTTC.

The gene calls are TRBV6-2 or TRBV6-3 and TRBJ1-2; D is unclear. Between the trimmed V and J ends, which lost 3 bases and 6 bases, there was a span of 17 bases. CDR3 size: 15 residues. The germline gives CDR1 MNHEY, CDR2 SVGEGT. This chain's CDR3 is CASSYRVGRGDGYTF. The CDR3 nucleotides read TGTGCCAGCAGTTATCGGGTTGGACGGGGAGATGGCTACACCTTC.

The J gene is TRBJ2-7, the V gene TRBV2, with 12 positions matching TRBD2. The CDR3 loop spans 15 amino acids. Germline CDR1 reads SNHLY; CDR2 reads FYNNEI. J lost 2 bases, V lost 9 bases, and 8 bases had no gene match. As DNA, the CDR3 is TGTGCCAGTGCCCGTCTAGCGGGAGGGCCCTACGAGCAGTACTTC. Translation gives CASARLAGGPYEQYF.

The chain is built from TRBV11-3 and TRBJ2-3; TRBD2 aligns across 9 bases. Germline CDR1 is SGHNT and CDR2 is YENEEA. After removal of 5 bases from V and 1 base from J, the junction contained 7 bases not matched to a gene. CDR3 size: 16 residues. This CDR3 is CASSPGLALGTDTQYF. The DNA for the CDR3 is TGTGCCAGCAGCCCAGGACTAGCGCTGGGCACAGATACGCAGTATTTT.

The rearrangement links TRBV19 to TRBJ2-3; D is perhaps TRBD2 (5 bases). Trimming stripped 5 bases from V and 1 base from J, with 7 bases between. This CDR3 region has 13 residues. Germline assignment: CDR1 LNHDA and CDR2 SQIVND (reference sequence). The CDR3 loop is CASSAEGTDTQYF. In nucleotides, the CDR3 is TGTGCCAGTAGTGCGGAGGGCACAGATACGCAGTATTTT. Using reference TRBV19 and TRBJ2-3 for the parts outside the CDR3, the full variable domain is DGGITQSPKYLFRKEGQNVTLSCEQNLNHDAMYWYRQDPGQGLRLIYYSQIVNDFQKGDIAEGYSVSREKKESFPLTVTSAQKNPTAFYLCASSAEGTDTQYFGPGTRLTVL.

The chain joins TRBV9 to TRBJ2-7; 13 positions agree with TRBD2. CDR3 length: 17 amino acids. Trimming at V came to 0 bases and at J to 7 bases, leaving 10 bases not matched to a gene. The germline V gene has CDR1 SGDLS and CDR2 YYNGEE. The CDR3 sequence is CASSVGLAGGTSGEQYF. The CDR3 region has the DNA TGTGCCAGCAGCGTAGGACTAGCGGGAGGAACCTCGGGAGAGCAGTACTTC. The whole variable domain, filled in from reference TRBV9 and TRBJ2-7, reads DSGVTQTPKHLITATGQRVTLRCSPRSGDLSVYWYQQSLDQGLQFLIQYYNGEERAKGNILERFSAQQFPDLHSELNLSSLELGDSALYFCASSVGLAGGTSGEQYFGPGTRLTVT.

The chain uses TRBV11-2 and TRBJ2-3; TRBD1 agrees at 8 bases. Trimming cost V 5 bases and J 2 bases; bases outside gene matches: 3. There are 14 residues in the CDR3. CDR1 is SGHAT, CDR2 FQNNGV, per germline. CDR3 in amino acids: CASSQDRDTDTQYF. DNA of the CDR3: TGTGCCAGCAGCCAGGACAGGGACACAGATACGCAGTATTTT.

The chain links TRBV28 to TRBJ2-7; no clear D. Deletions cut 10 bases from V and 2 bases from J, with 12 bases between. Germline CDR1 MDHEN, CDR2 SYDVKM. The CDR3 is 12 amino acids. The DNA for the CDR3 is TGTGCCATAAGAGCACGTACCTACGAGCAGTACTTC. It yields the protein CAIRARTYEQYF.

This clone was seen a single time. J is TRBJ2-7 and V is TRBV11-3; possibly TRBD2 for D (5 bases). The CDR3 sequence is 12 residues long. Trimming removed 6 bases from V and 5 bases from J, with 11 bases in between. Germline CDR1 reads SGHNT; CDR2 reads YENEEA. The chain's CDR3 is CASSSSSNEQYF. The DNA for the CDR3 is TGTGCCAGCAGTTCATCTAGCAACGAGCAGTACTTC.

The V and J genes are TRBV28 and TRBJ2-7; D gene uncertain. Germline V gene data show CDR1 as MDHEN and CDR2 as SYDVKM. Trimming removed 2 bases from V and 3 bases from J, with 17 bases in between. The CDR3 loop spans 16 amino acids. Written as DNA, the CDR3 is TGTGCCAGCAGTTTAAATATTCGCGATGGTAGCTACGAGCAGTACTTC. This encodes CASSLNIRDGSYEQYF. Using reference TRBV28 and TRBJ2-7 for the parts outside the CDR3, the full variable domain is DVKVTQSSRYLVKRTGEKVFLECVQDMDHENMFWYRQDPGLGLRLIYFSYDVKMKEKGDIPEGYSVSREKKERFSLILESASTNQTSMYLCASSLNIRDGSYEQYFGPGTRLTVT.

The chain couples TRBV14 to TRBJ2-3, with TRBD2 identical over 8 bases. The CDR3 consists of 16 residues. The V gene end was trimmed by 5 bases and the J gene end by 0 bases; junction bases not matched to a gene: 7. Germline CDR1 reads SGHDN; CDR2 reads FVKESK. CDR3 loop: CASSSLLAASTDTQYF. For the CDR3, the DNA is TGTGCCAGCAGCTCCCTACTAGCGGCTAGCACAGATACGCAGTATTTT.

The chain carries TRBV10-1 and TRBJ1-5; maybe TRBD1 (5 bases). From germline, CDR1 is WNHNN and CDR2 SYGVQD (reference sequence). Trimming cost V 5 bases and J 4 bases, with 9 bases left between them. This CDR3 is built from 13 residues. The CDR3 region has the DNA TGCGCCAGCAGTTGGGGCCCTAATCAGCCCCAGCATTTT. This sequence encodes CASSWGPNQPQHF.

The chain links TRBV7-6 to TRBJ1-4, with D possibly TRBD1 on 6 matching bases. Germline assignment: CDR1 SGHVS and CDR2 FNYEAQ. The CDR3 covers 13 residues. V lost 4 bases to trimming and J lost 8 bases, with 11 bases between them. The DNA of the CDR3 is TGTGCCAGCAGCTGGGGGCCTAGGGAAAAACTGTTTTTT. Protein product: CASSWGPREKLFF.

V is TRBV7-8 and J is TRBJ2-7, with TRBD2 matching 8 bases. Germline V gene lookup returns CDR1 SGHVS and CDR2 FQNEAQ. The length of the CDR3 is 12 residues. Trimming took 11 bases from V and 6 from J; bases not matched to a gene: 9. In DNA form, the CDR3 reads TGTGCCCCCCCGGGGGGGACGAGCGAGCAGTACTTC. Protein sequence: CAPPGGTSEQYF.

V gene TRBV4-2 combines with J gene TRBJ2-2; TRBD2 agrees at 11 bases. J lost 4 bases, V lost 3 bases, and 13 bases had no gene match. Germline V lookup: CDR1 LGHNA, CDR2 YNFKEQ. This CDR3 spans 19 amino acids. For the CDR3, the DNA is TGTGCCAGCAGCCATATGCAGATTACTAGCGGGAGACGCACCGGGGAGCTGTTTTTT. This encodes CASSHMQITSGRRTGELFF.

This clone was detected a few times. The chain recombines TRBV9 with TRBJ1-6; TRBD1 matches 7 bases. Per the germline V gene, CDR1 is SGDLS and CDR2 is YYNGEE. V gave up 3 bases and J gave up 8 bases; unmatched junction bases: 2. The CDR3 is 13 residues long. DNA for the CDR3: TGTGCCAGCAGCGAGGGGACAGATTCACCCCTCCACTTT. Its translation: CASSEGTDSPLHF.

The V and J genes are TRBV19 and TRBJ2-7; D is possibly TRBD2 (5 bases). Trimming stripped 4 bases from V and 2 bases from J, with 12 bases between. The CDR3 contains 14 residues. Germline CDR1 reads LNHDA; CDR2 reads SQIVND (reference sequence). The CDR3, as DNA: TGTGCCAGTAGTACTCGGGGTAACCCCTACGAGCAGTACTTC. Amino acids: CASSTRGNPYEQYF. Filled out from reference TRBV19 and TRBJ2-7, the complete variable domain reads DGGITQSPKYLFRKEGQNVTLSCEQNLNHDAMYWYRQDPGQGLRLIYYSQIVNDFQKGDIAEGYSVSREKKESFPLTVTSAQKNPTAFYLCASSTRGNPYEQYFGPGTRLTVT.

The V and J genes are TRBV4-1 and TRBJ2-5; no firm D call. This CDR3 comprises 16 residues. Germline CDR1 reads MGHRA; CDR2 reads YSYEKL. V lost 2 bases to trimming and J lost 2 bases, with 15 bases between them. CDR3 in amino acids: CASSQSLGGEQETQYF. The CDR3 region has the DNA TGCGCCAGCAGCCAATCCCTTGGTGGAGAGCAAGAGACCCAGTACTTC.

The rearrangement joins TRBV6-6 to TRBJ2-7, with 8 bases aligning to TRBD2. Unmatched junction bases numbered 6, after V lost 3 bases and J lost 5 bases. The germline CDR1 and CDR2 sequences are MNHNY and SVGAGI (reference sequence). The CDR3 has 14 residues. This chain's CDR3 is CASSYSAGGDEQYF. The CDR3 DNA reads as TGTGCCAGCAGTTATTCGGCGGGGGGTGACGAGCAGTACTTC.

CDR3 nucleotides: TGCGCCAGCAGCTTGATCAGTGCAGATACGCAGTATTTT. Its protein product is CASSLISADTQYF. J is TRBJ2-3 and V is TRBV5-1, with no clear D. Germline V lookup: CDR1 SGHRS, CDR2 YFSETQ. The CDR3 covers 13 residues. Trimming removed 1 base from V and 4 bases from J, with 7 bases in between.

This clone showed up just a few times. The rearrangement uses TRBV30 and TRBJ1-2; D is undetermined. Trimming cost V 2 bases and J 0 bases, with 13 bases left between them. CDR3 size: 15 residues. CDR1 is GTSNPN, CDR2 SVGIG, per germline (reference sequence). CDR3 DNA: TGTGCCTGGAGTACCGTAAGGAGTCCTAACTATGGCTACACCTTC. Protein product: CAWSTVRSPNYGYTF. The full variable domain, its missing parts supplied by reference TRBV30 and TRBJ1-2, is SQTIHQWPATLVQPVGSPLSLECTVEGTSNPNLYWYRQAAGRGLQLLFYSVGIGQISSEVPQNLSASRPQDRQFILSSKKLLLSDSGFYLCAWSTVRSPNYGYTFGSGTRLTVV.

The CDR3 DNA reads TGTGCCAGCAGCTTAGTAACAGGGGCCGGCACTGAAGCTTTCTTT. Translation gives CASSLVTGAGTEAFF. The chain links TRBV7-9 to TRBJ1-1, with TRBD1 matching 7 bases. From germline, CDR1 is SEHNR and CDR2 FQNEAQ (reference sequence). CDR3 length: 15 residues. Trimming removed 1 base from V and 4 bases from J; junction bases left unmatched: 6.

CDR3 loop: CASSRPHRDRGNNEQFF. The DNA of the CDR3 is TGCGCCAGCAGTCGCCCCCACCGGGACAGGGGAAACAATGAGCAGTTCTTC. This chain connects TRBV23-1 to TRBJ2-1; TRBD1 aligns across 10 bases. TRBV23-1 is identified as an open reading frame with a role that is uncertain. The CDR3 sequence is 17 residues long. J was trimmed by 5 bases and V by 4 bases; bases with no gene match: 11.

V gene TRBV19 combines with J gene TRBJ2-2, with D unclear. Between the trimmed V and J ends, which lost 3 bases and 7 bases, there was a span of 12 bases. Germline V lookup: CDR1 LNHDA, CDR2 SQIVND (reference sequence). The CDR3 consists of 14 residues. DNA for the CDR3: TGTGCCAGTAGTATCGCGGTTTTCGGCGGGGAGCTGTTTTTT. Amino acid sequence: CASSIAVFGGELFF.

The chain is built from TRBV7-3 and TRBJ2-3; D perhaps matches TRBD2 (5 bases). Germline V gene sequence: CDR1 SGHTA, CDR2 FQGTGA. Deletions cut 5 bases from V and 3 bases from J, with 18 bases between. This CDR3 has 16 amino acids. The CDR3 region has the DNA TGTGCCAGCAGCACTGTATTCGGCGGGCCTACAGATACGCAGTATTTT. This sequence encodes CASSTVFGGPTDTQYF.

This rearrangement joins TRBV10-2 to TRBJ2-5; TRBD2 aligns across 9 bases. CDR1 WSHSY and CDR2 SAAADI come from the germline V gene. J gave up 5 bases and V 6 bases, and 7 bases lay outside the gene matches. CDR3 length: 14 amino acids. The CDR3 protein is CASRTSGEVETQYF. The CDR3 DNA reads TGCGCCAGCAGGACTAGCGGAGAGGTGGAGACCCAGTACTTC.

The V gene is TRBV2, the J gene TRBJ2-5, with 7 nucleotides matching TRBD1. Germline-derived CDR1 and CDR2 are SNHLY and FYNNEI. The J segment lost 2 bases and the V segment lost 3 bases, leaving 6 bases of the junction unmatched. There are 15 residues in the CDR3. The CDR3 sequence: CASSEWTGGQETQYF. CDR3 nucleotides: TGTGCCAGCAGTGAGTGGACAGGTGGTCAAGAGACCCAGTACTTC.